This T cell receptor beta chain was identified during a study of CD8 T cells in Susac syndrome. Background on the study: Patients with Susac syndrome were, at the time of blood collection, therapy-naive, maintained on corticosteroids, or maintained on intravenous immunoglobulin alone.

Germline lookup yields CDR1 DFQATT and CDR2 SNEGSKA (reference sequence). This CDR3 has 15 amino acids. Unmatched junction bases numbered 7, after V lost 0 bases and J lost 4 bases. With random hexamers, reverse transcription was performed on about 0.45 to 1 ug of RNA. One entry per CDR3 protein, called by TCRdb with MiXCR from the immunoSEQ multiplex PCR reads. The sample has some 130,000 distinct CDR3 sequences, roughly 94% seen once. Material: CD8+ T cells from PBMCs. The chain recombines TRBV20-1 with TRBJ2-7; 9 nucleotides align to TRBD1. This TCR was sampled from a human donor with Susac syndrome. The CDR3 DNA is TGCAGTGCTAGAGATCTTCTGGGACAGGGTTACGAGCAGTACTTC. Its translation is CSARDLLGQGYEQYF.